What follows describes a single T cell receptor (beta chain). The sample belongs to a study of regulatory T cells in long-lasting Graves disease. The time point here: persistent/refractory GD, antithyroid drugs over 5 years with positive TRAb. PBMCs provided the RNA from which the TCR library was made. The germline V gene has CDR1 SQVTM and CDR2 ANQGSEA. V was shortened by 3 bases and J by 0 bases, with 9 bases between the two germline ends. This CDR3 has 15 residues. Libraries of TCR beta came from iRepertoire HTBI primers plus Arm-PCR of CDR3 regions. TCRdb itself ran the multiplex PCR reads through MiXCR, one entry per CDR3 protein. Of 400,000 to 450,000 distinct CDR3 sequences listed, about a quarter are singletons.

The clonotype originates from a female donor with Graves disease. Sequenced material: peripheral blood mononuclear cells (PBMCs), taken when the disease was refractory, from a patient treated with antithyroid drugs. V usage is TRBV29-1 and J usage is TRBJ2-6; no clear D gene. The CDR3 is CSVEEPYSGANVLTF. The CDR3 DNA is TGCAGCGTTGAGGAACCCTACTCTGGGGCCAACGTCCTGACTTTC.